This record concerns one T cell receptor beta chain sequence. These data belong to a study of cytomegalovirus exposure and HLA in healthy donors. Sequencing was performed with immunoSEQ multiplex PCR; in TCRdb, only in-frame clones are kept and a portion is missing. The table has approximately 110,000 clones, around 94% seen once. The germline V and J ends were trimmed by 6 bases and 5 bases, with 16 bases remaining between them. Germline V gene lookup returns CDR1 LNHDA and CDR2 SQIVND (reference sequence). The CDR3 sequence is 14 residues long. The chain recombines TRBV19 with TRBJ1-1; D may be TRBD1 (5 bases). This sequence was found in a woman in her late teens or twenties in good health and CMV-seronegative. Sequencing was performed on PBMCs. CDR3 DNA sequence: TGTGCCAGTAGCGCGGGGGTGAGGATGACTGAAGCTTTCTTT. Encoded protein: CASSAGVRMTEAFF.